Presented here are 6 T cell receptor beta chains from one specimen sequenced in a study of T cell changes during pregnancy in multiple sclerosis. Measured with immunoSEQ multiplex PCR; TCRdb has only the in-frame clones, and not every one. The sample gives more than 30,000 clones, 90% of which show up once; over 0.5% is in the top ten. The source material was CD4+ T cells from peripheral blood mononuclear cells, sampled in the third trimester of pregnancy. Receptor source: a female donor in good health, enrolled as a control in a pregnancy study.

The sample holds one count of this clone. The chain recombines TRBV4-1 with TRBJ1-1; D gene ambiguous. With 4 bases removed from V and 0 bases from J, the gap between germline ends came to 18 bases. The CDR3 is 17 residues long. Looked up from germline, CDR1 is MGHRA and CDR2 is YSYEKL. The CDR3 protein is CASSPSPRQPLNTEAFF. CDR3 DNA: TGCGCCAGCAGCCCGAGTCCTAGGCAGCCATTGAACACTGAAGCTTTCTTT.

The chain has TRBV9 and TRBJ2-7; 8 nucleotides line up with TRBD1. With 4 bases clipped from V and 7 bases from J, the junction kept 10 bases outside the gene matches. The germline V gene has CDR1 SGDLS and CDR2 YYNGEE. CDR3 length: 14 residues. This CDR3 is CASSPRQGAKEQYF. CDR3 nucleotide sequence: TGTGCCAGCAGCCCCCGCCAGGGGGCAAAAGAGCAGTACTTC.

V and J are TRBV5-1 and TRBJ2-5, with TRBD1 as a possible D gene (5 bases). Trimming shortened V by 7 bases and J by 2 bases, and 12 bases separated the two germline ends. The germline V gene encodes CDR1 SGHRS and CDR2 YFSETQ. The CDR3 is 13 amino acids. CDR3 residues: CASVLDSQETQYF. The CDR3 region has the DNA TGCGCCAGCGTTCTTGACAGTCAAGAGACCCAGTACTTC.

This rearrangement joins TRBV7-2 to TRBJ2-1; possible D gene TRBD2, 7 bases. V dropped 4 bases and J dropped 7 bases, with 17 bases sitting between them. Germline CDR1 and CDR2: SGHTA and FQGNSA. The CDR3 runs to 15 residues. CDR3 in amino acids: CASSSPLRGGNEQFF. The CDR3 nucleotides read TGTGCCAGCAGCTCCCCCTTGAGGGGGGGGAATGAGCAGTTCTTC.

The chain employs TRBV7-2 and TRBJ2-3; TRBD2 matches at 10 bases. V was clipped by 4 bases and J by 0 bases; unmatched bases: 4. CDR3 length: 16 amino acids. Germline V gives CDR1 SGHTA, CDR2 FQGNSA. Here the CDR3 DNA reads TGTGCCAGCAGCTGGACTAGCGGAACTAGCACAGATACGCAGTATTTT. As protein: CASSWTSGTSTDTQYF.

V gene TRBV10-3 combines with J gene TRBJ2-4; D might be TRBD2 (7 bases). This CDR3 comprises 14 residues. The germline V gene encodes CDR1 ENHRY and CDR2 SYGVKD. V lost 10 bases and J 2 bases, leaving 15 bases between the germline ends. DNA of the CDR3: TGTGCCACCGGGGAGGGGGGGACCAAAAACATTCAGTACTTC. Translation: CATGEGGTKNIQYF.